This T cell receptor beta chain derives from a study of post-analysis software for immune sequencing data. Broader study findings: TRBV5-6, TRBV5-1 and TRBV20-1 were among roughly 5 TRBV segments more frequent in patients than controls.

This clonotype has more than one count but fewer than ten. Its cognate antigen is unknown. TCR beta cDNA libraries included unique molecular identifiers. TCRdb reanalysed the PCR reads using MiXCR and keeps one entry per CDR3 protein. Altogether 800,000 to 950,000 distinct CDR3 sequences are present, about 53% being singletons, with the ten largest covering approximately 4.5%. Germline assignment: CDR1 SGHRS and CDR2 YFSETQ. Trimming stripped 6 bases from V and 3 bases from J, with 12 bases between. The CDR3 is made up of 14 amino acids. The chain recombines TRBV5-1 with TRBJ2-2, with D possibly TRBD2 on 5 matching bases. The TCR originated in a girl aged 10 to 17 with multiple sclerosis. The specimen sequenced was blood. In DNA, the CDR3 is TGCGCCAGCATGAGGGTTTCGGACACCGGGGAGCTGTTTTTT. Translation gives CASMRVSDTGELFF.